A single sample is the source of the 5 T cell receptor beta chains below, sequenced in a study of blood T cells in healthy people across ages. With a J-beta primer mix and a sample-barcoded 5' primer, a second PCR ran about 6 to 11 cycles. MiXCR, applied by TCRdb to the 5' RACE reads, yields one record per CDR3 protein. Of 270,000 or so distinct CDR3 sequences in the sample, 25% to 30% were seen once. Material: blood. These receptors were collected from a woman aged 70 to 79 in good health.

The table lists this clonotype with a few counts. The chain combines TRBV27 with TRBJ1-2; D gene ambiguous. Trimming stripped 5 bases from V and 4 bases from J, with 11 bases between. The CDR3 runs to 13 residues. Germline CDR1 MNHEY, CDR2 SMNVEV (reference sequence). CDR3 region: CASSLGPGYGYTF. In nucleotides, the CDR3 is TGTGCCAGCAGTCTTGGACCCGGCTATGGCTACACCTTC.

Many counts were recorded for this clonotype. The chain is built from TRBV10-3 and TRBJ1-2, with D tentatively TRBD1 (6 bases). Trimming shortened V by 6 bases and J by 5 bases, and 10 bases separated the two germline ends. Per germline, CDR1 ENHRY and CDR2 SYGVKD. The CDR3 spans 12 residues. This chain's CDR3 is CAIRIQGYGYTF. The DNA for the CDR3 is TGTGCCATCAGGATACAGGGATATGGCTACACCTTC.

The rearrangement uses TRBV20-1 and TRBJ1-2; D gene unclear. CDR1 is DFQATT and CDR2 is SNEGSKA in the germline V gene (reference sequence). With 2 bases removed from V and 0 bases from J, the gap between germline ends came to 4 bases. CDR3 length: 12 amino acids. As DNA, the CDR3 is TGCAGTGCTAGAACGGCTAACTATGGCTACACCTTC. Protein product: CSARTANYGYTF.

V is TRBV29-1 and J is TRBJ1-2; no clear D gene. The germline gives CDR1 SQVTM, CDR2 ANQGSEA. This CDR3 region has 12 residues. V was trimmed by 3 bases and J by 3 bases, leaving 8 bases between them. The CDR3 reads CSVDKGDYGYTF. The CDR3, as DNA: TGCAGCGTTGACAAGGGCGACTATGGCTACACCTTC.

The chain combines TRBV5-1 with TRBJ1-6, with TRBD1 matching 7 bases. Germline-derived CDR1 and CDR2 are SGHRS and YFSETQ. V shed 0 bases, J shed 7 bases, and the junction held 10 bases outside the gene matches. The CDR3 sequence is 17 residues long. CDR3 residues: CASSLGPVGQSNSPLHF. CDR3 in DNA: TGCGCCAGCAGCTTGGGGCCAGTGGGACAGTCGAATTCACCCCTCCACTTT.